This paragraph reports one TCR beta chain. Its antigen is still unknown. The sample is drawn from a study of shared clonotypes between healthy human individuals. The study's findings and limits: Sharing across four donors was highest in naive CD4 (approximately 5%) and lowest in memory CD8 (about 0.4%). Naive subsets, compared against memory subsets, generally had larger estimated richness values.

Genomic DNA per cell subset filled all wells of several immunoSEQ plates. The data were produced by immunoSEQ multiplex PCR, yet TCRdb's version contains in-frame clones alone and is incomplete. The sample carries more than 2,000,000 clones, 80% to 95% recorded once. The CDR3 is 12 amino acids. V lost 8 bases, J lost 3 bases, and 8 bases lay in between. Germline values: CDR1 SGHTA, CDR2 FQGTGA. The sample was naive CD4+ T cells from PBMCs. Subset defined: CD45RA+ positively selected. The chain is built from TRBV7-3 and TRBJ2-1; D unclear. The clonotype comes from a man aged 18 to 30 in good health. Some clones in this sample may be carry-over from other donors' samples. CDR3: CASRGDYNEQFF. CDR3 nucleotides: TGTGCCAGCCGCGGAGACTACAATGAGCAGTTCTTC.